One and the same sample provided the 15 T cell receptor beta chains below, sequenced in a study of shared clonotypes between healthy human individuals. Clones were sequenced by immunoSEQ multiplex PCR, and TCRdb holds only the in-frame ones, with some missing. The sample lists about 680,000 clones; about two thirds were seen once. Sequenced: memory CD4+ T cells sorted from blood. Subset meaning: CD45RA-negative fraction. All receptors derive from a woman aged 25 to 39 in good health.

This clone was observed a handful of times. This rearrangement joins TRBV30 to TRBJ2-1; tentative D call: TRBD2 (6 bases). The CDR3 is 15 residues long. The V gene lost 3 bases and the J gene lost 4 bases, with 16 bases spanning the gap. Germline values: CDR1 GTSNPN, CDR2 SVGIG (reference sequence). DNA of the CDR3: TGTGCCTGGAGGGGAGGTACCACCAGATACAATGAGCAGTTCTTC. It specifies CAWRGGTTRYNEQFF.

The gene calls are TRBV29-1 and TRBJ1-4; no clear D gene. The germline CDR1 and CDR2 sequences are SQVTM and ANQGSEA. V gave up 6 bases and J gave up 0 bases, with 8 bases separating them. The CDR3 runs 13 residues. As DNA, the CDR3 is TGCAGCGTCAGGAGCGCAACTAATGAAAAACTGTTTTTT. Translation: CSVRSATNEKLFF. Full variable domain (missing parts from reference TRBV29-1 and TRBJ1-4): SAVISQKPSRDICQRGTSLTIQCQVDSQVTMMFWYRQQPGQSLTLIATANQGSEATYESGFVIDKFPISRPNLTFSTLTVSNMSPEDSSIYLCSVRSATNEKLFFGSGTQLSVL.

V is TRBV12-2 and J is TRBJ2-5; the table names TRBD2, a call not compared with the DNA. TRBV12-2 is listed as a pseudogene. This CDR3 has 16 residues. This CDR3 is CASRLAGTSGRETQYF. CDR3 nucleotides: TGTGCAAGTCGCTTAGCCGGGACTAGCGGGAGAGAGACCCAGTACTTC.

CDR3 loop: CASSVQSINQPQHF. As DNA, the CDR3 is TGTGCCAGCAGCGTACAGTCGATCAATCAGCCCCAGCATTTT. The rearrangement links TRBV9 to TRBJ1-5; D uncertain. This CDR3 contains 14 residues. Germline loops: CDR1 SGDLS, CDR2 YYNGEE. The ends were cut back, 1 base at V and 3 bases at J, with 8 bases in the middle.

V usage is TRBV6-5 and J usage is TRBJ2-7; maybe TRBD1 (5 bases). The V end was cut by 2 bases, the J end by 1 base, with 9 bases between. Looked up from germline, CDR1 is MNHEY and CDR2 is SVGAGI. This CDR3 comprises 14 residues. CDR3 bases: TGTGCCAGCAGTTACATAGGACATTCCTACGAGCAGTACTTC. Its translation: CASSYIGHSYEQYF.

The chain joins TRBV5-4 to TRBJ2-5, with D perhaps TRBD1 (8 bases). The CDR3 is made up of 15 amino acids. From germline, CDR1 is SGHNT and CDR2 YYREEE (reference sequence). Deletions cut 4 bases from V and 4 bases from J, with 17 bases between. This CDR3 is CASSQPQGGGETQYF. The CDR3 DNA follows: TGTGCCAGCAGCCAGCCACAGGGGGGGGGAGAGACCCAGTACTTC.

This clone has more than one count but fewer than ten. The chain links TRBV30 to TRBJ2-5, with unresolved D. Between the trimmed V and J ends, which lost 4 bases and 7 bases, there was a span of 16 bases. Germline V gene sequence: CDR1 GTSNPN, CDR2 SVGIG (reference sequence). CDR3 length: 13 amino acids. The CDR3, as DNA: TGTGCCTGGAACGGACCCACCGTGGGGACCCAGTACTTC. Translation: CAWNGPTVGTQYF.

The table lists this clone with many counts. The V and J genes are TRBV18 and TRBJ1-1; no clear D. The CDR3 has 13 residues. Germline lookup yields CDR1 KGHSH and CDR2 LQKENI. Trimming shortened V by 6 bases and J by 1 base, and 9 bases separated the two germline ends. The CDR3 DNA reads as TGTGCCAGCTCTCAAAGACAGAACACTGAAGCTTTCTTT. It encodes CASSQRQNTEAFF.

The chain is built from TRBV28 and TRBJ1-1; D is unresolved. This CDR3 is built from 12 residues. Germline-derived CDR1 and CDR2 are MDHEN and SYDVKM. Trimming pared 3 bases from V and 1 base from J, leaving 3 bases between. The CDR3 reads CASSFPNTEAFF. CDR3 nucleotides: TGTGCCAGCAGTTTCCCGAACACTGAAGCTTTCTTT.

CDR3 in DNA: TGTGCCAGCGGGGATTCGTATGGCTACACCTTC. Its translation is CASGDSYGYTF. V gene TRBV27 combines with J gene TRBJ1-2; no clear D. The V end was cut by 8 bases, the J end by 5 bases, with 9 bases between. The germline V gene encodes CDR1 MNHEY and CDR2 SMNVEV (reference sequence). The CDR3 covers 11 residues.

J is TRBJ1-5 and V is TRBV19, with 7 positions matching TRBD1. CDR3 length: 13 amino acids. The V gene end was trimmed by 3 bases and the J gene end by 7 bases; junction bases not matched to a gene: 3. The germline V gene has CDR1 LNHDA and CDR2 SQIVND (reference sequence). The DNA for the CDR3 is TGTGCCAGTAGTATCGGACAGGACCAGCCCCAGCATTTT. Translating it yields CASSIGQDQPQHF.

The rearrangement links TRBV18 to TRBJ2-2; D is undetermined. V dropped 3 bases and J dropped 3 bases, with 8 bases sitting between them. Germline assignment: CDR1 KGHSH and CDR2 LQKENI. The CDR3 loop spans 14 amino acids. CDR3 coding DNA: TGTGCCAGCTCACCTGTCAGTCACACCGGGGAGCTGTTTTTT. Translated, it gives CASSPVSHTGELFF.

The sample holds a few counts of this clone. The chain joins TRBV5-1 to TRBJ2-2; perhaps TRBD2 as D (5 bases). The CDR3 runs 14 residues. Trimming left V 0 bases short and J 5 bases short, with 8 bases between. Germline assignment: CDR1 SGHRS and CDR2 YFSETQ. CDR3 sequence reads: CASSLGTSTGELFF. Written as DNA, the CDR3 is TGCGCCAGCAGCTTGGGGACTTCTACCGGGGAGCTGTTTTTT. Full variable domain (missing parts from reference TRBV5-1 and TRBJ2-2): KAGVTQTPRYLIKTRGQQVTLSCSPISGHRSVSWYQQTPGQGLQFLFEYFSETQRNKGNFPGRFSGRQFSNSRSEMNVSTLELGDSALYLCASSLGTSTGELFFGEGSRLTVL.

This clone was counted ten times or more. Within the sample, other DNA sequences also encode this same CDR3. This sequence joins TRBV5-1 and TRBJ2-3; TRBD1 might be the D (5 bases). CDR3 size: 15 residues. Deletions cut 0 bases from V and 2 bases from J, with 10 bases between. Germline-derived CDR1 and CDR2 are SGHRS and YFSETQ. CDR3 nucleotides: TGCGCCAGCAGCTTGGCGACAGTGACCACAGATACGCAGTATTTT. It translates to CASSLATVTTDTQYF.

This clone was seen only a few times. This chain uses TRBV2 with TRBJ1-3; D is possibly TRBD1 (5 bases). The CDR3 runs to 15 residues. CDR1 is SNHLY and CDR2 is FYNNEI in the germline V gene. V was trimmed by 6 bases and J by 0 bases, leaving 12 bases between them. CDR3 coding DNA: TGTGCCAGCAGCCCTATGGGGCTCTCTGGAAACACCATATATTTT. This sequence encodes CASSPMGLSGNTIYF.